This passage covers 28 T cell receptor beta chains from one sample sequenced in a study of identical twins. One entry per CDR3 protein results from TCRdb running MiXCR on the 5' RACE reads. Altogether 400,000 to 550,000 distinct CDR3 sequences are present, around 20% being singletons, with the ten largest covering roughly 0.91%. These data were also reused for a study on T cells expressing NK-cell markers.

The sequenced material came from CD4+ T cells sorted from blood. These receptors all stem from a woman aged 18 to 35 in good health.

This clonotype was counted only a few times. This chain joins TRBV12-3 or TRBV12-4 and TRBJ2-3; either TRBD1 or TRBD2 may fit D (6 bases each). This CDR3 has 15 residues. V lost 10 bases and J lost 2, with 19 bases in between. The CDR3 DNA reads TGTGCCATCATCCCAAGGGGGGTGGACACAGATACGCAGTATTTT. Its protein is CAIIPRGVDTDTQYF.

This clonotype was counted ten times or more. J is TRBJ2-3 and V is TRBV20-1; weak D call: TRBD1 (6 bases). Germline V gene data show CDR1 as DFQATT and CDR2 as SNEGSKA (reference sequence). CDR3 length equals 13 residues. Trimming pared 4 bases from V and 2 bases from J, leaving 10 bases between. CDR3 nucleotide sequence: TGCAGTGCTACCGGACAGAACACAGATACGCAGTATTTT. Residues: CSATGQNTDTQYF.

The rearrangement joins TRBV12-3 or TRBV12-4 to TRBJ2-2, with D perhaps TRBD2 (5 bases). The CDR3 runs 16 residues. Trimming removed 8 bases from V and 4 bases from J, with 20 bases in between. The chain's CDR3 is CASVGPRTVVTGELFF. CDR3 in DNA: TGTGCCAGCGTGGGCCCCCGGACTGTCGTCACCGGGGAGCTGTTTTTT.

The chain uses TRBV25-1 and TRBJ2-1, with 13 bases that match TRBD2. The germline V gene has CDR1 MGHDK and CDR2 SYGVNS. The length of the CDR3 is 17 residues. V dropped 5 bases and J dropped 6; count of bases not matched to a gene: 10. CDR3 bases: TGTGCCAGCAGTAAGAGGACTAGCGGGAGCAATAGCAATGAGCAGTTCTTC. It yields the protein CASSKRTSGSNSNEQFF.

V is TRBV24-1 and J is TRBJ2-3; D unresolved. CDR3 size: 13 residues. Trimming cost V 4 bases and J 4 bases, with 8 bases left between them. The V gene's germline CDR1 is KGHDR and CDR2 SFDVKD. CDR3 in amino acids: CATSESVADTQYF. The CDR3 DNA is TGTGCCACCAGTGAGTCGGTTGCAGATACGCAGTATTTT.

The chain combines TRBV18 with TRBJ2-1, with 8 bases that match TRBD1. The CDR3 is 20 amino acids. The V gene end was trimmed by 3 bases and the J gene end by 6 bases; junction bases not matched to a gene: 22. Germline lookup yields CDR1 KGHSH and CDR2 LQKENI. CDR3 DNA sequence: TGTGCCAGCTCACCTTCGAGTGCGTGGATTAGGACAGGGAGTTCCAATGAGCAGTTCTTC. This gives the protein CASSPSSAWIRTGSSNEQFF.

The CDR3 DNA sequence: TGTGCCAGCAGCACGGACAGGGGAGGCACCGGGGAGCTGTTTTTT. It encodes CASSTDRGGTGELFF. The chain uses TRBV9 and TRBJ2-2, with 9 bases matching TRBD1. This CDR3 has 15 residues. The V gene's germline CDR1 is SGDLS and CDR2 YYNGEE. V trimming: 4 bases; J trimming: 4 bases; junction bases outside the gene matches: 5.

In this sample, this clonotype turned up a few times. V is TRBV6-5 and J is TRBJ2-1; TRBD1 agrees at 10 bases. The trim removed 5 bases at V and 4 bases at J, leaving 8 bases unmatched. The CDR3 has 16 residues. Germline CDR1 and CDR2: MNHEY and SVGAGI. The CDR3 sequence: CASSTRQGATYNEQFF. The CDR3 DNA sequence: TGTGCCAGCAGTACCCGACAGGGGGCAACGTACAATGAGCAGTTCTTC.

This clonotype was seen repeatedly, ten times or more. V usage is TRBV20-1 and J usage is TRBJ2-3, with D unresolved. The germline V gene encodes CDR1 DFQATT and CDR2 SNEGSKA (reference sequence). The CDR3 is made up of 11 amino acids. Trimming cost V 7 bases and J 4 bases, with 9 bases left between them. CDR3 in DNA: TGCAGTGTAAGGGTTGCAGATACGCAGTATTTT. Translating gives CSVRVADTQYF.

The rearrangement uses TRBV20-1 and TRBJ2-1; D is undetermined. CDR1 DFQATT and CDR2 SNEGSKA come from the germline V gene (reference sequence). The CDR3 runs 14 residues. Trimming removed 0 bases from V and 5 bases from J, with 11 bases in between. CDR3 sequence: CSARDPFYHNEQFF. The CDR3 DNA sequence: TGCAGTGCTAGAGATCCCTTCTACCACAATGAGCAGTTCTTC.

This clonotype appeared many times. The V and J genes are TRBV12-3 or TRBV12-4 and TRBJ1-1; D not certain. This CDR3 has 14 residues. The germline V and J ends were trimmed by 0 bases and 2 bases, with 7 bases remaining between them. In nucleotides, the CDR3 is TGTGCCAGCAGTTTAGCGCGGGGTAACACTGAAGCTTTCTTT. This encodes CASSLARGNTEAFF.

V is TRBV18 and J is TRBJ1-1; no firm D call. The germline V gene has CDR1 KGHSH and CDR2 LQKENI. The CDR3 covers 16 residues. Trimming took 3 bases from V and 3 from J, leaving 17 bases between them. The CDR3 DNA reads TGTGCCAGCTCACCTCGGGTTTTGGATATGCACACTGAAGCTTTCTTT. Amino acids: CASSPRVLDMHTEAFF. Drawing the rest from reference TRBV18 and TRBJ1-1, the complete variable domain is NAGVMQNPRHLVRRRGQEARLRCSPMKGHSHVYWYRQLPEEGLKFMVYLQKENIIDESGMPKERFSAEFPKEGPSILRIQQVVRGDSAAYFCASSPRVLDMHTEAFFGQGTRLTVV.

This clonotype has ten or more counts. The genes are TRBV12-3 or TRBV12-4 and TRBJ1-5, with TRBD1 as a possible D gene (5 bases). The V end was cut by 3 bases, the J end by 6 bases, with 9 bases between. The CDR3 covers 13 residues. CDR3 bases: TGTGCCAGCAGTTTGGGTAGGGGTCAGCCCCAGCATTTT. It specifies CASSLGRGQPQHF.

This clonotype was picked up a small number of times. The CDR3 nucleotides read TGTGCCAGCAGCTTAGACTACATGGCCAAAAACATTCAGTACTTC. This encodes CASSLDYMAKNIQYF. This chain uses TRBV7-8 with TRBJ2-4; the D is unclear. There are 15 residues in the CDR3. Germline-derived CDR1 and CDR2 are SGHVS and FQNEAQ. The germline V and J ends were trimmed by 1 base and 1 base, with 8 bases remaining between them.

For this clonotype: The junction shows a germline mismatch at one end, possibly a read error. CDR3 DNA: TGCGCCAGAAGCCCGTACGTAGACAGCGCTGGGGCCAACGTCCTGACTTTC. Translating it yields CARSPYVDSAGANVLTF. This chain uses TRBV4-3 with TRBJ2-6; D possibly corresponds to TRBD1 (5 bases). Germline V gives CDR1 LGHNA, CDR2 YSLEER. This CDR3 comprises 17 residues.

This clonotype appeared a few times. The CDR3 region has the DNA TGTGCCAGCGGCCCGACAGGGGGTGCGACCCAGTACTTC. Its protein is CASGPTGGATQYF. The gene calls are TRBV7-7 and TRBJ2-5; 9 bases are shared with TRBD1. The CDR3 runs 13 residues. The V segment lost 8 bases and the J segment 7 bases; nucleotides outside the gene matches: 8. Per the germline V gene, CDR1 is SSHAT and CDR2 is FNYEAQ (reference sequence).

J is TRBJ2-1 and V is TRBV10-1; TRBD2 matches 9 bases. The CDR3 spans 16 residues. V shed 5 bases, J shed 8 bases, and the junction held 13 bases outside the gene matches. Germline V CDR1 and CDR2: WNHNN, SYGVQD (reference sequence). The DNA of the CDR3 is TGCGCCAGCAGTCCTACCGGGAGCGGGAGGTTGCATGAGCAGTTCTTC. This encodes CASSPTGSGRLHEQFF.

This chain joins TRBV12-3 or TRBV12-4 and TRBJ1-1; D is ambiguous. With 1 base removed from V and 9 bases from J, the gap between germline ends came to 12 bases. This CDR3 has 13 amino acids. The CDR3 sequence: CASSLGLGAKAFF. CDR3 nucleotides: TGTGCCAGCAGTTTAGGGTTAGGAGCAAAAGCTTTCTTT.

The V call is TRBV9, the J call TRBJ1-1; 10 bases line up with TRBD1. CDR3 size: 14 residues. The germline CDR1 and CDR2 sequences are SGDLS and YYNGEE. The V segment lost 5 bases and the J segment 4 bases; nucleotides outside the gene matches: 5. CDR3 in DNA: TGTGCCAGCAGTGCCCGGACAGGGGGCACTGAAGCTTTCTTT. Translating it yields CASSARTGGTEAFF.

The chain couples TRBV29-1 to TRBJ1-2, with 10 nucleotides matching TRBD1. The length of the CDR3 is 14 residues. Germline V gene lookup returns CDR1 SQVTM and CDR2 ANQGSEA. The junction had 6 bases not matched to a gene; V was cut back by 4 bases and J by 4 bases. CDR3 DNA sequence: TGCAGCGTTGCGGGGACAGGGGTTGGCTATGGCTACACCTTC. Translating it yields CSVAGTGVGYGYTF.

This clonotype has just a few counts. The chain recombines TRBV7-9 with TRBJ1-1, with TRBD1 matching over 8 bases. In germline, CDR1 is SEHNR, CDR2 FQNEAQ (reference sequence). The CDR3 loop spans 14 amino acids. V lost 3 bases, J lost 5 bases, and 5 bases stayed unmatched. The CDR3 protein is CASSFTGGATEAFF. CDR3 nucleotide sequence: TGTGCCAGCAGCTTCACAGGGGGAGCAACTGAAGCTTTCTTT.

The chain has TRBV6-5 and TRBJ1-4; D gene uncertain. V lost 3 bases, J lost 5 bases, and 7 bases lay in between. Germline assignment: CDR1 MNHEY and CDR2 SVGAGI. This CDR3 is 13 amino acids long. The CDR3, as DNA: TGTGCCAGCAGTTATGGAGGGAATGAAAAACTGTTTTTT. It codes for CASSYGGNEKLFF.

The chain is built from TRBV10-1 and TRBJ2-1; no firm D call. Germline CDR1 and CDR2: WNHNN and SYGVQD (reference sequence). The CDR3 consists of 14 residues. Trimming pared 3 bases from V and 4 bases from J, leaving 10 bases between. The CDR3 sequence is CASSELIGYNEQFF. As DNA, the CDR3 is TGCGCCAGCAGTGAATTAATAGGGTACAATGAGCAGTTCTTC.

The chain links TRBV5-1 to TRBJ2-5, with D possibly being TRBD1 or TRBD2 (5 bases each). The CDR3 consists of 15 residues. The germline V gene has CDR1 SGHRS and CDR2 YFSETQ. V was cut by 2 bases and J by 0 bases, with 11 bases left in between. CDR3 residues: CASSFSGTNQETQYF. CDR3 DNA sequence: TGCGCCAGCAGCTTCTCCGGGACCAACCAAGAGACCCAGTACTTC.

This chain joins TRBV20-1 and TRBJ2-7; 9 bases map to TRBD1. Germline lookup yields CDR1 DFQATT and CDR2 SNEGSKA (reference sequence). The CDR3 consists of 13 residues. Unmatched junction bases numbered 5, after V lost 5 bases and J lost 3 bases. Written as DNA, the CDR3 is TGCAGTGCTCTGGGACAGGGTCGCTACGAGCAGTACTTC. It codes for CSALGQGRYEQYF.

The gene calls are TRBV6-1 and TRBJ2-2; weak D call: TRBD2 (6 bases). The CDR3 contains 13 residues. Germline CDR1 is MNHNS and CDR2 is SASEGT. Trimming took off 10 bases at V and 2 bases at J, with 11 bases between the two ends. DNA of the CDR3: TGTGCCACCCGGACTACTAACACCGGGGAGCTGTTTTTT. Its translation is CATRTTNTGELFF.

A few counts support this clonotype. This chain joins TRBV9 and TRBJ2-7; 8 bases match TRBD2. This CDR3 spans 17 amino acids. Losses at the gene ends were 1 base for V and 4 bases for J; bases not matched to a gene: 13. Germline CDR1 and CDR2: SGDLS and YYNGEE. The DNA for the CDR3 is TGTGCCAGCAGCGTATCAAGCGGGAGTTCGATTTGGTACGAGCAGTACTTC. Residues: CASSVSSGSSIWYEQYF.

CDR3 sequence reads: CASSLWQGWGNTEAFF. CDR3 bases: TGTGCCAGCAGCTTGTGGCAAGGGTGGGGGAACACTGAAGCTTTCTTT. The chain couples TRBV11-3 to TRBJ1-1; D remains unclear. CDR3 length: 16 amino acids. Germline V gene sequence: CDR1 SGHNT, CDR2 YENEEA. V dropped 3 bases and J dropped 1 base, with 15 bases sitting between them.